The 26 T cell receptor beta chains below come from one sample, sequenced in a study of regulatory T cells in long-lasting Graves disease. Library construction for TCR beta used iRepertoire HTBI primers and Arm-PCR of CDR3 regions. Using its own MiXCR run on the multiplex PCR reads, TCRdb lists one record per CDR3 protein. Of about 540,000 distinct CDR3 sequences listed, approximately 13% are singletons. Time point: newly diagnosed GD, antithyroid drugs for less than 3 months. Scientists built the TCR library using RNA that was extracted from PBMCs. These records were also assigned to another study, of T cells in Graves' hyperthyroidism and ophthalmopathy.

The sample consisted of peripheral blood mononuclear cells (PBMCs), taken at new diagnosis, from a patient treated with antithyroid drugs. Source of these receptors: a man aged 25 to 45 with Graves disease.

This clonotype has a handful of counts. V usage is TRBV18 and J usage is TRBJ2-3, with 8 bases identical to TRBD2. Germline trimming cut 3 bases from V and 5 bases from J; bases unmatched to any gene: 4. CDR1 KGHSH and CDR2 LQKENI come from the germline V gene. CDR3 length: 14 amino acids. For the CDR3, the DNA is TGTGCCAGCTCACCTACCCTAGCGGGAGATACGCAGTATTTT. It yields the protein CASSPTLAGDTQYF.

The gene calls are TRBV10-2 and TRBJ2-2; tentatively, D is TRBD2 (6 bases). The CDR3 consists of 14 residues. Germline values: CDR1 WSHSY, CDR2 SAAADI. The ends were cut back, 7 bases at V and 5 bases at J, with 14 bases in the middle. The CDR3 DNA reads TGCGCCAGCAAATCTAGCGCTGTTACCGGGGAGCTGTTTTTT. Its translation: CASKSSAVTGELFF.

The sample holds many counts of this clonotype. J is TRBJ1-1 and V is TRBV13; 8 nucleotides align to TRBD1. This CDR3 spans 13 amino acids. With 5 bases clipped from V and 8 bases from J, the junction kept 7 bases outside the gene matches. The germline V gene encodes CDR1 PRHDT and CDR2 FYEKMQ (reference sequence). In nucleotides, the CDR3 is TGTGCCAGCAGCCCACAGGGGGTAGCGGAAGCTTTCTTT. It yields the protein CASSPQGVAEAFF.

Remarks on this clonotype: A much larger clone is a single base away; this may be a read error. This chain connects TRBV2 to TRBJ2-3; the match to TRBD2 covers 9 bases. The V and J ends lost 10 bases and 3 bases, in that order; junction bases with no gene match: 11. The germline CDR1 and CDR2 sequences are SNHLY and FYNNEI. The length of the CDR3 is 15 residues. CDR3 protein: CATRTSEKGTDTQYF. Written as DNA, the CDR3 is TGTGCCACTCGGACTAGCGAGAAAGGGACAGATACGCAGTATTTT.

In its sample, this clonotype was seen a few times. V is TRBV25-1 and J is TRBJ1-1; TRBD1 is a possible D gene (5 bases). Trimming took 8 bases from V and 8 from J, leaving 18 bases between them. From germline, CDR1 is MGHDK and CDR2 SYGVNS. The CDR3 contains 13 residues. DNA for the CDR3: TGTGCCAGCGGTCAGTGGGGCGCTGGGGAAGCTTTCTTT. This encodes CASGQWGAGEAFF.

The sample holds many counts of this clonotype. The genes are TRBV28 and TRBJ2-1; tentatively, D is TRBD2 (5 bases). Trimming removed 4 bases at V and 6 bases at J, with 16 bases between. Germline assignment: CDR1 MDHEN and CDR2 SYDVKM. The CDR3 totals 15 residues. The CDR3 spells CASSSPGTGPNEQFF. The CDR3 region has the DNA TGTGCCAGCAGTTCACCGGGAACTGGACCCAATGAGCAGTTCTTC.

This clonotype appeared many times. The rearrangement links TRBV5-1 to TRBJ2-3; D may be TRBD2 (6 bases). V gave up 0 bases and J gave up 6 bases, with 11 bases separating them. The CDR3 runs 14 residues. CDR1 and CDR2 from the germline V gene are SGHRS and YFSETQ. CDR3 in DNA: TGCGCCAGCAGCTTGGCCATTGCGGGGGATACGCAGTATTTT. It translates to CASSLAIAGDTQYF.

This clonotype was counted ten times or more. V and J are TRBV29-1 and TRBJ1-5; no definite D call. Trimming took 4 bases from V and 3 from J, leaving 10 bases between them. Germline V gene sequence: CDR1 SQVTM, CDR2 ANQGSEA. The CDR3 extends over 13 amino acids. As DNA, the CDR3 is TGCAGCGTTGTCGAATCCCTCAATCAGCCCCAGCATTTT. Protein sequence: CSVVESLNQPQHF.

This chain uses TRBV10-3 with TRBJ2-7; TRBD2 matches at 11 bases. Germline V lookup: CDR1 ENHRY, CDR2 SYGVKD. The J segment lost 5 bases and the V segment lost 4 bases, leaving 7 bases of the junction unmatched. The CDR3 loop spans 15 amino acids. CDR3 in DNA: TGTGCCATCAGTGGACTTAGCGGGAGGGCAAACGAGCAGTACTTC. This sequence encodes CAISGLSGRANEQYF.

This clonotype was detected ten times or more. J is TRBJ2-3 and V is TRBV18, with D maybe TRBD2 (6 bases). Germline V CDR1 and CDR2: KGHSH, LQKENI. Trimming stripped 6 bases from V and 1 base from J, with 8 bases between. This CDR3 contains 13 residues. CDR3 coding DNA: TGTGCCAGCTCGCGGGACCGCACAGATACGCAGTATTTT. Translation gives CASSRDRTDTQYF.

This clonotype was counted ten times or more. The chain is built from TRBV12-3 or TRBV12-4 and TRBJ2-3, with D perhaps matching TRBD2 (5 bases). The DNA end lines up better with TRBJ2-1; the J call may be wrong. This CDR3 is 16 amino acids long. The CDR3 DNA sequence: TGTGCCAGCAGCCTACTAGGGTGGGAGAGAAAGTGGGAGCAGTTCTTC. Encoded protein: CASSLLGWERKWEQFF.

This chain links TRBV29-1 with TRBJ1-2; unclear D gene. Germline V CDR1 and CDR2: SQVTM, ANQGSEA. CDR3 length: 14 amino acids. With 1 base removed from V and 8 bases from J, the gap between germline ends came to 17 bases. The CDR3 is CSVEGPGPTTGYTF. The CDR3 nucleotides are TGCAGCGTTGAAGGCCCCGGGCCCACAACGGGCTACACCTTC.

This CDR3 reads CASSQNGFGGGYGYTF. The CDR3 nucleotides read TGTGCCAGCAGCCAAAACGGATTCGGCGGGGGGTATGGCTACACCTTC. This chain uses TRBV4-2 with TRBJ1-2; TRBD1 is a possible D gene (5 bases). Trimming took off 2 bases at V and 5 bases at J, with 18 bases between the two ends. Germline V CDR1 and CDR2: LGHNA, YNFKEQ. CDR3 length: 16 amino acids.

This clonotype was counted ten times or more. The genes are TRBV2 and TRBJ2-1; D is unresolved. Trimming shortened V by 6 bases and J by 3 bases, and 9 bases separated the two germline ends. This CDR3 spans 13 amino acids. Germline-derived CDR1 and CDR2 are SNHLY and FYNNEI. CDR3: CASSLAVYNEQFF. The CDR3 bases are TGTGCCAGCAGCTTAGCCGTCTACAATGAGCAGTTCTTC.

This clonotype has at least ten counts. The chain links TRBV4-1 to TRBJ2-4; D possibly corresponds to TRBD2 (6 bases). The V gene's germline CDR1 is MGHRA and CDR2 YSYEKL. Trimming cost V 0 bases and J 6 bases, with 15 bases left between them. The CDR3 extends over 16 amino acids. This chain's CDR3 is CASSQDDQGGRNIQYF. The CDR3 DNA sequence: TGCGCCAGCAGCCAAGATGACCAGGGAGGTAGAAACATTCAGTACTTC.

This clonotype was seen many times. V gene TRBV6-9 combines with J gene TRBJ2-7, with 10 bases identical to TRBD2. The trim removed 3 bases at V and 5 bases at J, leaving 7 bases unmatched. Germline V gene sequence: CDR1 MNHGY, CDR2 SVAAGI. The CDR3 sequence is 15 residues long. CDR3 sequence (DNA): TGTGCCAGCAGTTACGGGCTAGCGGGAGATAACGAGCAGTACTTC. This gives the protein CASSYGLAGDNEQYF.

This clonotype appeared a few times. A junction end diverges from the germline sequence, so it may reflect a read error. The chain joins TRBV9 to TRBJ2-3; D might be TRBD1 (5 bases). This CDR3 contains 15 residues. Per germline, CDR1 SGDLS and CDR2 YYNGEE. CDR3 in amino acids: CASSVEGFSTGTQYF. In DNA, the CDR3 is TGTGCCAGCAGCGTAGAAGGATTTAGCACAGGTACGCAGTATTTT.

CDR3 nucleotide sequence: TGTGCCAGCAGCTACGTGGGGAACCAAAACATTCAGTACTTC. It translates to CASSYVGNQNIQYF. The chain uses TRBV6-5 and TRBJ2-4; D call uncertain. The V gene lost 6 bases and the J gene lost 5 bases, with 14 bases spanning the gap. CDR1 and CDR2 (germline): MNHEY, SVGAGI. This CDR3 spans 14 amino acids.

Concerning this clonotype itself: One base away lies a much larger clone, so this may be a sequencing read error. This chain joins TRBV20-1 and TRBJ1-2, with D possibly being TRBD1 (5 bases). The CDR3 is 11 residues long. Germline lookup yields CDR1 DFQATT and CDR2 SNEGSKA (reference sequence). CDR3 amino acids: CSARRGYGYIF. The CDR3 DNA sequence: TGCAGTGCTAGAAGGGGTTATGGCTACATCTTC.

This clonotype has ten or more counts. The J gene is TRBJ1-2, the V gene TRBV24-1; D might be TRBD1 (5 bases). V gave up 8 bases and J gave up 6 bases, with 12 bases separating them. CDR3 length: 12 amino acids. CDR1 is KGHDR and CDR2 is SFDVKD in the germline V gene. DNA of the CDR3: TGTGCCACCATGGACGGGACCCATGGCTACACCTTC. It specifies CATMDGTHGYTF.

The chain links TRBV20-1 to TRBJ2-2, with TRBD2 matching 7 bases. With 3 bases clipped from V and 5 bases from J, the junction kept 6 bases outside the gene matches. There are 14 residues in the CDR3. In germline, CDR1 is DFQATT, CDR2 SNEGSKA (reference sequence). In DNA form, the CDR3 reads TGCAGTGCTAGTATGCGCGGGAGTACCGGGGAGCTGTTTTTT. Its protein product is CSASMRGSTGELFF.

This clonotype was observed many times. The chain joins TRBV5-8 to TRBJ2-5; D unresolved. Looked up from germline, CDR1 is SGHTS and CDR2 is YDEGEE. V lost 4 bases and J lost 2, with 18 bases in between. This CDR3 has 16 residues. The CDR3 spells CASSRLALLSQETQYF. The CDR3 DNA reads as TGTGCCAGCAGCCGCCTGGCTTTACTGTCTCAAGAGACCCAGTACTTC.

V usage is TRBV6-1 and J usage is TRBJ2-2, with 7 bases aligning to TRBD1. Germline loops: CDR1 MNHNS, CDR2 SASEGT. The CDR3 runs 17 residues. V lost 8 bases to trimming and J lost 3 bases; unmatched junction nucleotides: 15. CDR3 coding DNA: TGTGCCAGCTGGGGGATCGGGACAGCCTACTACACCGGGGAGCTGTTTTTT. Translating it yields CASWGIGTAYYTGELFF.

This clonotype was seen repeatedly, ten times or more. This chain uses TRBV15 with TRBJ2-3; TRBD1 might be the D (7 bases). V gave up 5 bases and J gave up 6 bases, with 24 bases separating them. The V gene's germline CDR1 is LNHNV and CDR2 YYDKDF (reference sequence). This CDR3 comprises 17 residues. The CDR3 loop is CATSLPLGQSRGDTQYF. The CDR3, as DNA: TGTGCCACCAGCTTACCCCTGGGACAGTCCCGGGGGGATACGCAGTATTTT.

This clonotype was seen many times. The genes are TRBV15 and TRBJ2-1, with a possible D match to TRBD2 (5 bases). This CDR3 contains 15 residues. Germline lookup yields CDR1 LNHNV and CDR2 YYDKDF (reference sequence). The V gene lost 1 base and the J gene lost 10 bases, with 17 bases spanning the gap. The CDR3 spells CATSRVGHGDGEQFF. The CDR3 region has the DNA TGTGCCACCAGCAGAGTGGGCCACGGGGATGGGGAGCAGTTCTTC. The full variable domain, with the rest looked up from reference TRBV15 and TRBJ2-1, is DAMVIQNPRYQVTQFGKPVTLSCSQTLNHNVMYWYQQKSSQAPKLLFHYYDKDFNNEADTPDNFQSRRPNTSFCFLDIRSPGLGDTAMYLCATSRVGHGDGEQFFGPGTRLTVL.

The genes are TRBV18 and TRBJ1-1; D unclear. The ends were cut back, 2 bases at V and 1 base at J, with 5 bases in the middle. This CDR3 is built from 13 residues. Germline CDR1 reads KGHSH; CDR2 reads LQKENI. For the CDR3, the DNA is TGTGCCAGCTCACCATGGGAGAACACTGAAGCTTTCTTT. Its translation is CASSPWENTEAFF.